This T cell receptor beta chain comes out of a study of blood T cell repertoires in COVID-19. At the level of the study: The United States, Italy and Spain provided the acute and convalescent COVID-19 samples. The cDNA or gDNA used as material had been derived from T cells, B-cell-depleted T cells, or PBMCs.

Authors' processing steps: Nucleated cell number was recorded as an estimate derived from reference gene primer amplification. Data came from immunoSEQ multiplex PCR; TCRdb stores just in-frame clones and leaves some out. V, J and clone size are taken as reported in that table, and D and trimming were inferred from the DNA itself. This table holds roughly 250,000 clones, about 82% found once. This clone was found a few times. V dropped 3 bases and J dropped 0; count of bases not matched to a gene: 5. Germline V gene lookup returns CDR1 SGDLS and CDR2 YYNGEE. The CDR3 is 17 residues long. The receptor was isolated from a woman aged 60-75 years with active or convalescent COVID-19. The chain has TRBV9 and TRBJ2-2; 10 nucleotides align to TRBD2. Sequencing input: peripheral blood. This chain's CDR3 is CASSAIAGGSNTGELFF. The CDR3 DNA is TGTGCCAGCAGCGCGATAGCGGGAGGATCGAACACCGGGGAGCTGTTTTTT.